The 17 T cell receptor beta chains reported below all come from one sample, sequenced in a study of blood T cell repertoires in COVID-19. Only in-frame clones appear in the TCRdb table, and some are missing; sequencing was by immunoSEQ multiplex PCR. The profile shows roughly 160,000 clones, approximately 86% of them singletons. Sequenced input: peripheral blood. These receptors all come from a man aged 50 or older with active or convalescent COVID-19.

CDR3 sequence: CASRGLAGGTSYEQYF. CDR3 sequence (DNA): TGTGCCAGCAGGGGACTAGCGGGAGGCACATCCTACGAGCAGTACTTC. The rearrangement uses TRBV27 and TRBJ2-7; the match to TRBD2 covers 15 bases. The CDR3 sequence is 16 residues long. From germline, CDR1 is MNHEY and CDR2 SMNVEV (reference sequence). Unmatched junction bases numbered 4, after V lost 6 bases and J lost 1 base.

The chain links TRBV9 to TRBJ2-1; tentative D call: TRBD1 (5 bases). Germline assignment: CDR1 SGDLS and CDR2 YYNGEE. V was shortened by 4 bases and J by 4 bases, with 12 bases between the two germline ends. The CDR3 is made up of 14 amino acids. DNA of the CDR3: TGTGCCAGCAGCCGTGGGGCGGATTACAATGAGCAGTTCTTC. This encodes CASSRGADYNEQFF.

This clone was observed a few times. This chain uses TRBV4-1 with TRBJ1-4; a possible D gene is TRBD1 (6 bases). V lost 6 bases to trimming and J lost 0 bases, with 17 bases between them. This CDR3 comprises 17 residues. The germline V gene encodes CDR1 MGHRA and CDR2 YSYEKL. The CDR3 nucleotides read TGCGCCAGCAGACTAAGGGACACAACAGCAACTAATGAAAAACTGTTTTTT. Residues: CASRLRDTTATNEKLFF.

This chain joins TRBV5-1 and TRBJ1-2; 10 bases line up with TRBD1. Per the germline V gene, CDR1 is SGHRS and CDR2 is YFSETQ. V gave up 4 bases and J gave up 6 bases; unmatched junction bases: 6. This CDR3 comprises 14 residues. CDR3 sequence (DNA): TGCGCCAGCAGCCACGGGACAGGGGTGGATGGCTACACCTTC. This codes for CASSHGTGVDGYTF.

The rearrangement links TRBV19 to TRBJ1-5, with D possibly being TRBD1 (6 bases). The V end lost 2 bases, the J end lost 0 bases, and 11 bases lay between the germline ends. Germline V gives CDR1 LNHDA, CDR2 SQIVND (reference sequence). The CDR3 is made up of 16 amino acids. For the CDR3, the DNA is TGTGCCAGTAGTATAAGAGGGGGAAATAGCAATCAGCCCCAGCATTTT. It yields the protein CASSIRGGNSNQPQHF.

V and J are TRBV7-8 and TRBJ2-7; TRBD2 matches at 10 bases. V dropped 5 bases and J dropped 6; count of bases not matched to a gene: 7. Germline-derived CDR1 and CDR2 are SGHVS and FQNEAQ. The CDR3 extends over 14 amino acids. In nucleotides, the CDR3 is TGTGCCAGCAGCATAAGCGGGAGGGCGGTCGAGCAGTACTTC. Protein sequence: CASSISGRAVEQYF.

CDR3 sequence (DNA): TGTGCCAGCAGCACAAAGACAGGGAGCTCCTACAATGAGCAGTTCTTC. Residues: CASSTKTGSSYNEQFF. The chain recombines TRBV5-4 with TRBJ2-1; 7 bases line up with TRBD1. The J segment lost 0 bases and the V segment lost 4 bases, leaving 7 bases of the junction unmatched. Germline V CDR1 and CDR2: SGHNT, YYREEE (reference sequence). This CDR3 comprises 16 residues.

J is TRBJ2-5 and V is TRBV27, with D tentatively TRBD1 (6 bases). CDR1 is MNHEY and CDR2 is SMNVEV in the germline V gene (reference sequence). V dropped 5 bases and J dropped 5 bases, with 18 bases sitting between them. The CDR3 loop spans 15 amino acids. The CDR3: CASSPSPRGHETQYF. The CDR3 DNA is TGTGCCAGCAGTCCCTCGCCCAGGGGTCATGAGACCCAGTACTTC.

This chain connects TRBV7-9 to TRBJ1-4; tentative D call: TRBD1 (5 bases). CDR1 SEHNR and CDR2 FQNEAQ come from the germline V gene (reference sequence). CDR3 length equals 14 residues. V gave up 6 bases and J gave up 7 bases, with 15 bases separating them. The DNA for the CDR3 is TGTGCCAGCAGTCTCAAGGGGCGTCGTGAAAAACTGTTTTTT. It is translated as CASSLKGRREKLFF.

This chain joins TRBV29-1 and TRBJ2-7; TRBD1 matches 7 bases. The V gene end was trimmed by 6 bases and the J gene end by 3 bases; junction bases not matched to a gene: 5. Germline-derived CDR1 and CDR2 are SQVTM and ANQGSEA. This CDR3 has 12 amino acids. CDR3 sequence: CSVGTDYYEQYF. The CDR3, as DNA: TGCAGCGTCGGGACAGACTACTACGAGCAGTACTTC.

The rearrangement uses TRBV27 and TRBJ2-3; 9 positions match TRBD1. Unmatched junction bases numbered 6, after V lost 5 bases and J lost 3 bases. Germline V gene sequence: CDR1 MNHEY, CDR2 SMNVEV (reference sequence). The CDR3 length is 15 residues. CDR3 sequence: CASSQGQGWTDTQYF. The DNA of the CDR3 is TGTGCCAGCAGTCAAGGACAGGGGTGGACAGATACGCAGTATTTT.

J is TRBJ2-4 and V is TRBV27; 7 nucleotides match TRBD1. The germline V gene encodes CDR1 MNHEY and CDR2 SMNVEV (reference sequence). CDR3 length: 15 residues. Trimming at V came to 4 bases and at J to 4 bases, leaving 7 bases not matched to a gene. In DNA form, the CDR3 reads TGTGCCAGCAGTTCGTGGACAGGAGATAAAAACATTCAGTACTTC. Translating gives CASSSWTGDKNIQYF.

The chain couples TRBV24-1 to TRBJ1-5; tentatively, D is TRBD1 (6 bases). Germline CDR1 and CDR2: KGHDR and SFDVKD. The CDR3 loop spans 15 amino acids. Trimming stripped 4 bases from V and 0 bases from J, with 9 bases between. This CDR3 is CATSETGHSNQPQHF. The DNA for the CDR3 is TGTGCCACCAGTGAGACAGGTCATAGCAATCAGCCCCAGCATTTT.

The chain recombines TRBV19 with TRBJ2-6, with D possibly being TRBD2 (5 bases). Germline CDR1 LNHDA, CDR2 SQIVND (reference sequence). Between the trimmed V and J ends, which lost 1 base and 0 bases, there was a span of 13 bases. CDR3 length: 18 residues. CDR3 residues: CASSIVASSDSGANVLTF. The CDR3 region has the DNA TGTGCCAGTAGTATAGTGGCTAGCAGCGACTCTGGGGCCAACGTCCTGACTTTC.

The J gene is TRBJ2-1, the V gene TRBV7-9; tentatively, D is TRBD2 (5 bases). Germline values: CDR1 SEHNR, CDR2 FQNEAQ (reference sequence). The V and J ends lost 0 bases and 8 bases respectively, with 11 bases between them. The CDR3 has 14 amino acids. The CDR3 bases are TGTGCCAGCAGCTTAGCTCGGGCGGAGGATGAGCAGTTCTTC. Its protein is CASSLARAEDEQFF.

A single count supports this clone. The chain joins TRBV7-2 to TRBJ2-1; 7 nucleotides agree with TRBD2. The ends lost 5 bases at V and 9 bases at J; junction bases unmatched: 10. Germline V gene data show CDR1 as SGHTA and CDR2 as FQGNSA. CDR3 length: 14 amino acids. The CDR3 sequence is CASSPRTSVSEQFF. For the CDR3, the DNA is TGTGCCAGCAGCCCCCGGACTAGTGTTTCTGAGCAGTTCTTC.

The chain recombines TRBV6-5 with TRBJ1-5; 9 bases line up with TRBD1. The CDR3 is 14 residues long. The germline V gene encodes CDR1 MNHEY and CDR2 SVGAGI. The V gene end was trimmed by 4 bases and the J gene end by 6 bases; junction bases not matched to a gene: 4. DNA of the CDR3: TGTGCCAGCAGTTCACAGGGGGCGCGTCAGCCCCAGCATTTT. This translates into CASSSQGARQPQHF.